The 17 T cell receptor beta chains reported below all come from one sample, sequenced in a study of blood T cell repertoires in COVID-19. Sequenced by immunoSEQ multiplex PCR; TCRdb stores in-frame clones only, minus some. Of more than 200,000 clones listed, about 90% are singletons. Sequencing used peripheral blood. These receptor sequences come from a woman aged 55-69 years with acute or convalescent COVID-19.

The rearrangement uses TRBV12-3 or TRBV12-4 and TRBJ1-1, with D uncertain. V lost 1 base to trimming and J lost 2 bases, with 5 bases between them. CDR3 length: 13 amino acids. The CDR3 DNA is TGTGCCAGCAGTTTAGTCAGAAACACTGAAGCTTTCTTT. Translating it yields CASSLVRNTEAFF.

The genes are TRBV28 and TRBJ2-2; D not certain. V was shortened by 2 bases and J by 0 bases, with 7 bases between the two germline ends. Germline V gene sequence: CDR1 MDHEN, CDR2 SYDVKM. CDR3 length equals 15 residues. CDR3 in amino acids: CASSLRLTNTGELFF. CDR3 sequence (DNA): TGTGCCAGCAGTTTACGACTGACGAACACCGGGGAGCTGTTTTTT.

V usage is TRBV6-5 and J usage is TRBJ1-2; 7 bases map to TRBD1. V lost 4 bases, J lost 4 bases, and 9 bases stayed unmatched. This CDR3 region has 15 residues. CDR1 and CDR2 (germline): MNHEY, SVGAGI. In DNA, the CDR3 is TGTGCCAGCAGTTTCATAAGACAGGGAGGCTATGGCTACACCTTC. As protein: CASSFIRQGGYGYTF.

The genes are TRBV7-2 and TRBJ2-7; 9 bases match TRBD2. Germline trimming cut 1 base from V and 7 bases from J; bases unmatched to any gene: 5. In germline, CDR1 is SGHTA, CDR2 FQGNSA. The length of the CDR3 is 14 residues. The chain's CDR3 is CASSLGGRAEEQYF. The CDR3 DNA reads as TGTGCCAGCAGCTTAGGCGGGAGGGCCGAGGAGCAGTACTTC.

This sequence joins TRBV30 and TRBJ1-2, with 8 bases aligning to TRBD1. V lost 0 bases, J lost 4 bases, and 4 bases stayed unmatched. CDR3 length equals 14 residues. CDR1 and CDR2 (germline): GTSNPN, SVGIG (reference sequence). CDR3 protein: CAWSVSGGVYGYTF. The CDR3 DNA follows: TGTGCCTGGAGTGTGTCAGGGGGCGTCTATGGCTACACCTTC.

The CDR3 nucleotides read TGTGCCAGCAGCTTAACAGGCCTCAGCTCCTACAATGAGCAGTTCTTC. Encoded protein: CASSLTGLSSYNEQFF. The rearrangement uses TRBV7-9 and TRBJ2-1; weak D call: TRBD1 (5 bases). Trimming removed 2 bases from V and 0 bases from J, with 11 bases in between. This CDR3 contains 16 residues. From germline, CDR1 is SEHNR and CDR2 FQNEAQ (reference sequence).

This clone was observed a single time. This chain joins TRBV19 and TRBJ1-4; TRBD1 matches at 7 bases. J lost 8 bases, V lost 4 bases, and 7 bases had no gene match. Germline CDR1 and CDR2: LNHDA and SQIVND (reference sequence). The length of the CDR3 is 14 residues. CDR3 protein: CASSTTGVREKLFF. The CDR3 bases are TGTGCCAGTAGTACAACAGGGGTTCGGGAAAAACTGTTTTTT.

The V call is TRBV28, the J call TRBJ1-1; 8 bases align to TRBD1. This CDR3 region has 14 residues. Germline V gene sequence: CDR1 MDHEN, CDR2 SYDVKM. V lost 5 bases to trimming and J lost 5 bases; unmatched junction nucleotides: 7. CDR3 loop: CASSARTGRTEAFF. CDR3 coding DNA: TGTGCCAGCAGTGCTAGGACAGGGCGGACTGAAGCTTTCTTT.

The chain recombines TRBV14 with TRBJ2-3; weak D call: TRBD1 (5 bases). With 1 base removed from V and 6 bases from J, the gap between germline ends came to 20 bases. Germline V gene data show CDR1 as SGHDN and CDR2 as FVKESK. This CDR3 spans 17 amino acids. CDR3 DNA sequence: TGTGCCAGCAGCCAAGTCGACCAGGGCCCTATTTGGGATACGCAGTATTTT. It translates to CASSQVDQGPIWDTQYF.

The rearrangement uses TRBV10-1 and TRBJ2-7; 8 bases are a match to TRBD1. Unmatched junction bases numbered 4, after V lost 3 bases and J lost 0 bases. In germline, CDR1 is WNHNN, CDR2 SYGVQD (reference sequence). This CDR3 comprises 15 residues. CDR3 DNA: TGCGCCAGCAGTGACCGGACAGGGAGCTCCTACGAGCAGTACTTC. Its translation: CASSDRTGSSYEQYF.

The V gene is TRBV3-1 (or the pseudogene TRBV3-2), the J gene TRBJ2-2; 10 bases agree with TRBD2. The J segment lost 8 bases and the V segment lost 1 base, leaving 10 bases of the junction unmatched. Germline CDR1 is LGHDT and CDR2 is YNNKEL (reference sequence). The length of the CDR3 is 17 residues. CDR3 sequence (DNA): TGTGCCAGCAGCCAAGTTGGTCTAGCGGGAGTGGTTGGGGAGCTGTTTTTT. This encodes CASSQVGLAGVVGELFF.

The rearrangement links TRBV24-1 to TRBJ2-1, with 11 positions matching TRBD2. J gave up 4 bases and V 4 bases, and 11 bases lay outside the gene matches. The CDR3 runs 18 residues. The germline V gene has CDR1 KGHDR and CDR2 SFDVKD. The CDR3: CATSDLGLAATRYNEQFF. Written as DNA, the CDR3 is TGTGCCACCAGTGACCTGGGACTAGCGGCCACGCGATACAATGAGCAGTTCTTC.

The chain combines TRBV30 with TRBJ1-1, with D unresolved. Per germline, CDR1 GTSNPN and CDR2 SVGIG (reference sequence). V lost 0 bases and J 5 bases, leaving 13 bases between the germline ends. The CDR3 has 14 residues. CDR3 protein: CAWSVIRSGTEAFF. CDR3 DNA sequence: TGTGCCTGGAGTGTAATCAGATCGGGAACTGAAGCTTTCTTT.

This rearrangement joins TRBV30 to TRBJ1-2; D is perhaps TRBD1 (5 bases). The CDR3 loop spans 12 amino acids. The germline V gene has CDR1 GTSNPN and CDR2 SVGIG (reference sequence). Trimming removed 3 bases from V and 6 bases from J, with 11 bases in between. The CDR3 DNA sequence: TGTGCCTGGAGGCGGGGGGATAATGGCTACACCTTC. Translated, it gives CAWRRGDNGYTF. The entire variable domain, with the rest obtained from reference TRBV30 and TRBJ1-2, is as follows: SQTIHQWPATLVQPVGSPLSLECTVEGTSNPNLYWYRQAAGRGLQLLFYSVGIGQISSEVPQNLSASRPQDRQFILSSKKLLLSDSGFYLCAWRRGDNGYTFGSGTRLTVV.

The V call is TRBV11-2, the J call TRBJ1-2; possible D gene TRBD1, 5 bases. Trimming took 0 bases from V and 4 from J, leaving 9 bases between them. Germline assignment: CDR1 SGHAT and CDR2 FQNNGV. The CDR3 runs 14 residues. CDR3 amino acids: CASSLDQGIYGYTF. In nucleotides, the CDR3 is TGTGCCAGCAGCTTAGATCAGGGCATCTATGGCTACACCTTC.

This clone was seen repeatedly, ten times or more. The rearrangement links TRBV15 to TRBJ1-3; 7 bases align to TRBD1. The V and J ends lost 2 bases and 3 bases, in that order; junction bases with no gene match: 1. The CDR3 length is 14 residues. From germline, CDR1 is LNHNV and CDR2 YYDKDF (reference sequence). CDR3 residues: CATSRRDSGNTIYF. Here the CDR3 DNA reads TGTGCCACCAGCAGAAGGGACAGTGGAAACACCATATATTTT.

This clone was recorded a few times. J is TRBJ1-1 and V is TRBV6-2 or TRBV6-3; D gene ambiguous. The CDR3 consists of 13 residues. Germline lookup yields CDR1 MNHEY and CDR2 SVGEGT. Trimming shortened V by 1 base and J by 5 bases, and 8 bases separated the two germline ends. The CDR3 nucleotides read TGTGCCAGCAGTTACTACGGTATTACTGAAGCTTTCTTT. Amino acid sequence: CASSYYGITEAFF.